The clone carrying this TCR beta chain was observed once. Its antigen is not known. This specimen comes from a study of cytomegalovirus exposure and HLA in healthy donors. Study conclusions and caveats: Most TCRs appeared rarely, but some public TCRs recurred in many donors. Later analysis suggested links between common viral pathogens and several top significant clusters.

The CDR3 has 15 amino acids. The germline V gene encodes CDR1 MNHEY and CDR2 SVGAGI. With 60 Vbeta and 13 Jbeta primers, the PCR was carried out. TCRdb keeps only in-frame clones here, not all; method: immunoSEQ multiplex PCR. The table records around 93,000 clones, 82% of them present only once. The receptor was isolated from a man in his fifties or sixties in good health and CMV-seronegative. Sequenced input: PBMCs. V gene TRBV6-5 combines with J gene TRBJ2-5; TRBD2 matches at 11 bases. Gene TRBJ2-7 matches the end of the DNA better, so the J call may be wrong. CDR3 sequence (DNA): TGTGCCAGCAGGCGGGGACTAGCGGAATCCTACGAGCAGTACTTC. This gives the protein CASRRGLAESYEQYF.